Below, 12 T cell receptor beta chains from the same sample are listed, as sequenced in a study of T cell responses to AZD1222 COVID-19 vaccine. Profiled with immunoSEQ multiplex PCR; TCRdb holds only in-frame clones, not every one. Of fewer than 120,000 clones in the sample, around 90% were seen once. The source was peripheral blood, collected on day 0 of AZD1222 vaccination. These receptors were collected from an adult in good health.

The chain is built from TRBV25-1 and TRBJ2-5; possibly TRBD2 for D (6 bases). Deletions cut 5 bases from V and 4 bases from J, with 14 bases between. The CDR3 is 14 amino acids. From germline, CDR1 is MGHDK and CDR2 SYGVNS. Here the CDR3 reads CASSLPEEGETQYF. The CDR3 nucleotides read TGTGCCAGCAGTTTACCCGAGGAGGGAGAGACCCAGTACTTC.

The J gene is TRBJ2-5, the V gene TRBV4-3, with 10 bases matching TRBD2. The V gene's germline CDR1 is LGHNA and CDR2 YSLEER. The CDR3 covers 18 residues. V lost 4 bases to trimming and J lost 4 bases; unmatched junction nucleotides: 15. The CDR3 sequence is CASSPEFRAGGTPETQYF. In nucleotides, the CDR3 is TGCGCCAGCAGCCCAGAATTCCGAGCGGGGGGGACACCAGAGACCCAGTACTTC.

V and J are TRBV7-2 and TRBJ1-2; D is uncertain. Per germline, CDR1 SGHTA and CDR2 FQGNSA. V gave up 4 bases and J gave up 8 bases, with 14 bases separating them. CDR3 length: 13 amino acids. CDR3 sequence reads: CASSSSFSGGYTF. CDR3 bases: TGTGCCAGCAGCTCCTCTTTTTCTGGAGGCTACACCTTC.

The V gene is TRBV3-1 (or the pseudogene TRBV3-2), the J gene TRBJ2-5; D call uncertain. The CDR3 covers 14 residues. CDR1 is LGHDT, CDR2 YNNKEL, per germline (reference sequence). V lost 0 bases to trimming and J lost 5 bases, with 10 bases between them. CDR3 bases: TGTGCCAGCAGCCAAGATCGGGCTAGTGAGACCCAGTACTTC. Its translation: CASSQDRASETQYF.

This clone was recorded only once. The chain links TRBV6-1 to TRBJ2-7, with D unclear. Germline V gives CDR1 MNHNS, CDR2 SASEGT. The CDR3 covers 11 residues. V lost 5 bases, J lost 2 bases, and 4 bases lay in between. This CDR3 is CASSSPYEQYF. The DNA for the CDR3 is TGTGCCAGCAGTTCCCCCTACGAGCAGTACTTC.

This clone was picked up a small number of times. The chain couples TRBV6-2 or TRBV6-3 to TRBJ1-1; no firm D call. This CDR3 region has 14 residues. From germline, CDR1 is MNHEY and CDR2 SVGEGT. Trimming took 6 bases from V and 4 from J, leaving 15 bases between them. CDR3 DNA sequence: TGTGCCAGCAGCCCCAAACTCTTTGTCACTGAAGCTTTCTTT. This translates into CASSPKLFVTEAFF.

This chain connects TRBV15 to TRBJ1-1, with unresolved D. Germline values: CDR1 LNHNV, CDR2 YYDKDF (reference sequence). This CDR3 has 14 residues. Trimming shortened V by 0 bases and J by 5 bases, and 10 bases separated the two germline ends. As DNA, the CDR3 is TGTGCCACCAGCAGAGATCGTCAAAGGACTGAAGCTTTCTTT. As protein: CATSRDRQRTEAFF.

The gene calls are TRBV6-5 and TRBJ1-2; 7 nucleotides align to TRBD1. This CDR3 has 15 amino acids. V dropped 6 bases and J dropped 7; count of bases not matched to a gene: 14. Germline loops: CDR1 MNHEY, CDR2 SVGAGI. The CDR3 DNA follows: TGTGCCAGCAGCCCAATTACAGGGGCCTTCGGTGGCTACACCTTC. The encoded protein is CASSPITGAFGGYTF.

The chain joins TRBV19 to TRBJ1-1; perhaps TRBD1 as D (6 bases). Trimming stripped 7 bases from V and 6 bases from J, with 15 bases between. Germline CDR1 is LNHDA and CDR2 is SQIVND (reference sequence). The CDR3 is 13 residues long. The CDR3 DNA reads TGTGCCAGTAATGGGGGGCGGTTTGCTGAAGCTTTCTTT. As protein: CASNGGRFAEAFF.

V gene TRBV6-5 combines with J gene TRBJ1-4; TRBD1 agrees at 10 bases. The V segment lost 2 bases and the J segment 3 bases; nucleotides outside the gene matches: 0. The CDR3 contains 15 residues. Looked up from germline, CDR1 is MNHEY and CDR2 is SVGAGI. The CDR3 region is CASSYGQGANEKLFF. The CDR3 DNA sequence: TGTGCCAGCAGTTACGGACAGGGGGCTAATGAAAAACTGTTTTTT.

The J gene is TRBJ1-5, the V gene TRBV3-1 (or the pseudogene TRBV3-2); the D gene is possibly TRBD1 (6 bases). Germline CDR1 is LGHDT and CDR2 is YNNKEL (reference sequence). V lost 0 bases, J lost 6 bases, and 21 bases lay in between. The CDR3 length is 18 residues. The CDR3 DNA reads TGTGCCAGCAGCCAAGAGATGCGGGACACCCGAGAGGTTCAGCCCCAGCATTTT. It encodes CASSQEMRDTREVQPQHF.

The gene calls are TRBV5-5 and TRBJ1-2; D not certain. The V gene's germline CDR1 is SGHKS and CDR2 YYEKEE (reference sequence). CDR3 length: 14 residues. Trimming removed 0 bases at V and 0 bases at J, with 6 bases between. The CDR3 region is CASSLDRANYGYTF. In DNA form, the CDR3 reads TGTGCCAGCAGCTTGGATAGGGCTAACTATGGCTACACCTTC. The full variable domain, in which reference TRBV5-5 and TRBJ1-2 provide the parts outside the CDR3, is DAGVTQSPTHLIKTRGQQVTLRCSPISGHKSVSWYQQVLGQGPQFIFQYYEKEERGRGNFPDRFSARQFPNYSSELNVNALLLGDSALYLCASSLDRANYGYTFGSGTRLTVV.